This T cell receptor beta chain is drawn from a study of response to subunit inactivated influenza vaccine. V shed 4 bases, J shed 0 bases, and the junction held 5 bases outside the gene matches. The length of the CDR3 is 15 residues. The germline CDR1 and CDR2 sequences are MDHEN and SYDVKM. TCRdb re-analysed the RT-PCR reads in MiXCR, keeping a single row per CDR3 protein. In the table there are fewer than 800,000 distinct CDR3 sequences, 15% to 19% of which are singletons. Here the sequenced sample was PBMCs from blood, taken 12 days after vaccination. The chain couples TRBV28 to TRBJ1-2; 7 bases align to TRBD1. The TCR comes from a man aged 50 to 60 who received an inactivated influenza vaccine. The CDR3 DNA is TGTGCCAGCAGTTCCCAAACAGGGGCTAACTATGGCTACACCTTC. As protein: CASSSQTGANYGYTF.